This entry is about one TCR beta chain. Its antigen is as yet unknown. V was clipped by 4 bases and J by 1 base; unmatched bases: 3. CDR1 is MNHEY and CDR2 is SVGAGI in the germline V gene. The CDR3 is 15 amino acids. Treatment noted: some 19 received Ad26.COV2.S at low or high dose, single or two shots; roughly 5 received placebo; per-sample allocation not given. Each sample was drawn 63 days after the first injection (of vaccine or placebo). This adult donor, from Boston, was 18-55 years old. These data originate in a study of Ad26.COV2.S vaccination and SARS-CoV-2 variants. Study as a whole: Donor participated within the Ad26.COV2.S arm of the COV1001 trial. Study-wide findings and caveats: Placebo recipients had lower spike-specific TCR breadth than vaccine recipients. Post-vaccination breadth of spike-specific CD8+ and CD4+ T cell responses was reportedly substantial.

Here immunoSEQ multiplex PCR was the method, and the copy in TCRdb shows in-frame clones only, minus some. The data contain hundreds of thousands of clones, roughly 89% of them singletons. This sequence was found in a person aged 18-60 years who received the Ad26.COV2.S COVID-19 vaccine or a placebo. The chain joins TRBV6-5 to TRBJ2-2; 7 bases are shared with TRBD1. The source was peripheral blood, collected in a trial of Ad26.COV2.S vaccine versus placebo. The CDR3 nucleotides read TGTGCCAGCAGTTCGGGGACAGAGAACACCGGGGAGCTGTTTTTT. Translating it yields CASSSGTENTGELFF.